This T cell receptor beta chain was observed in a study of blood T cell repertoires in COVID-19. Study information: Acute and convalescent COVID-19 specimens originated in the United States, Italy and Spain. PBMCs, B-cell-depleted T cells, or T cells provided the cDNA or gDNA that made up the material.

Original processing methods: Amplifying reference gene primers gave estimates of nucleated cell counts. The data were produced by immunoSEQ multiplex PCR, yet TCRdb's version contains in-frame clones alone and is incomplete. The V and J calls and clone size were taken over from that table, and D and trimming were inferred from the DNA. The sample shows about 68,000 clones, approximately 90% of them seen only once. CDR1 PRHDT and CDR2 FYEKMQ come from the germline V gene (reference sequence). CDR3 length: 14 residues. V was clipped by 1 base and J by 8 bases, with 12 bases between them. Sample: peripheral blood. The rearrangement joins TRBV13 to TRBJ2-1, with D possibly being TRBD2 (6 bases). This TCR came from a man aged 25-45 years with acute or convalescent COVID-19. The CDR3 sequence: CASSLAGARHEQFF. CDR3 bases: TGTGCCAGCAGCTTAGCGGGAGCCCGCCATGAGCAGTTCTTC.